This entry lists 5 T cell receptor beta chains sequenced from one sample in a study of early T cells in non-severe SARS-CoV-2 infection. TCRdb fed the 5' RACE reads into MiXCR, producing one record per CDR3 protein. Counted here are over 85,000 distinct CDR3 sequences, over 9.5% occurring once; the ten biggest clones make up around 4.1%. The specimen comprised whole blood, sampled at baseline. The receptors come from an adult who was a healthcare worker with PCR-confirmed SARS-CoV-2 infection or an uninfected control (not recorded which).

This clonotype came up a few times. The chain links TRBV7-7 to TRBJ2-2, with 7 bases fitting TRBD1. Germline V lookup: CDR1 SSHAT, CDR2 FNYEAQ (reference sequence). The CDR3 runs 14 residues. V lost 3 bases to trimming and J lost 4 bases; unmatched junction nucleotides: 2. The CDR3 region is CASSFRGSTGELFF. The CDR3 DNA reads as TGTGCCAGCAGCTTCAGGGGGTCCACCGGGGAGCTGTTTTTT.

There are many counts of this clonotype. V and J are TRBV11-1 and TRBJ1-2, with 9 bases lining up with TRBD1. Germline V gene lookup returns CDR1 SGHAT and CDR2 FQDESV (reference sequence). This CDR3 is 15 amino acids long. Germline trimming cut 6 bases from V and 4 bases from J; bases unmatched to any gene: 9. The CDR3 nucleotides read TGTGCCAGCAGTCCGGGACAGGGAAGGACCTATGGCTACACCTTC. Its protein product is CASSPGQGRTYGYTF.

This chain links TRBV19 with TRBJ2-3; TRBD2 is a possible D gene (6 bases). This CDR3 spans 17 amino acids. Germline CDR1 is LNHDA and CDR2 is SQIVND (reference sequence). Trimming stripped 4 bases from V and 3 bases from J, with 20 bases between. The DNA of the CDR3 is TGTGCCAGTAGTACCCCACGGGACTCGCAAAGGACAGATACGCAGTATTTT. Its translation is CASSTPRDSQRTDTQYF.

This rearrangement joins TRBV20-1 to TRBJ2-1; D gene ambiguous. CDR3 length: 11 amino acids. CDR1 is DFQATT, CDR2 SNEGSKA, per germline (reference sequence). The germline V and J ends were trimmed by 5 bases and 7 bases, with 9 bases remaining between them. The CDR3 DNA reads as TGCAGTGCTTGGGTGAGGAATGAGCAGTTCTTC. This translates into CSAWVRNEQFF.

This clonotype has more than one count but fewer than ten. The CDR3 DNA follows: TGCGCCAGCAGCCCCTTCCAAGATATGGGTACTGAAGCTTTCTTT. It codes for CASSPFQDMGTEAFF. The chain combines TRBV4-1 with TRBJ1-1, with D uncertain. This CDR3 is 15 amino acids long. Germline V lookup: CDR1 MGHRA, CDR2 YSYEKL. V gave up 4 bases and J gave up 5 bases, with 17 bases separating them.